These 32 T cell receptor beta chains came from one sample sequenced in a study of T-cell memory formation after mild COVID-19. TCRdb reprocessed the 5' RACE reads with MiXCR, giving one entry per CDR3 protein. The table has around 510,000 distinct CDR3 sequences, about 20% seen once; the top ten hold around 9.2%. The sequencing sample was made of PBMCs or a T cell subset sorted from them (not recorded which). All receptors derive from an adult woman who had mild COVID-19 (a few samples of this study predate the infection). Cell type and time point are not known.

This clonotype was counted at least ten times. The rearrangement uses TRBV23-1 and TRBJ2-1; D not resolved. TRBV23-1 qualifies as an ORF whose function is uncertain. This CDR3 region has 10 residues. The germline V and J ends were trimmed by 6 bases and 7 bases, with 4 bases remaining between them. DNA for the CDR3: TGCGCCAGCAGCGGGAATGAGCAGTTCTTC. It yields the protein CASSGNEQFF.

The CDR3 DNA reads TGCAGCGTTAACAGAAACACTGAAGCTTTCTTT. Its translation is CSVNRNTEAFF. The V and J genes are TRBV29-1 and TRBJ1-1; D is undetermined. The CDR3 runs to 11 residues. The germline V gene encodes CDR1 SQVTM and CDR2 ANQGSEA. V lost 5 bases and J lost 2, with 6 bases in between.

The rearrangement uses TRBV24-1 and TRBJ2-5; possible D gene TRBD2, 5 bases. CDR3 length equals 15 residues. Germline V gene lookup returns CDR1 KGHDR and CDR2 SFDVKD. Trimming left V 0 bases short and J 4 bases short, with 11 bases between. CDR3 in DNA: TGTGCCACCAGTGATTTGGGCGCCCGGGGAGAGACCCAGTACTTC. This gives the protein CATSDLGARGETQYF.

This clonotype was picked up many times. The CDR3 loop is CASSQVISRGAQETQYF. In nucleotides, the CDR3 is TGTGCCAGCAGCCAAGTCATTTCGCGGGGGGCCCAAGAGACCCAGTACTTC. This sequence joins TRBV3-1 and TRBJ2-5; 8 nucleotides line up with TRBD2. V trimming: 1 base; J trimming: 1 base; junction bases outside the gene matches: 8. Germline CDR1 is LGHDT and CDR2 is YNNKEL (reference sequence). This CDR3 is built from 17 residues.

This clonotype was found a few times. V and J are TRBV7-9 and TRBJ2-3; D unclear. Germline V lookup: CDR1 SEHNR, CDR2 FQNEAQ (reference sequence). This CDR3 contains 15 residues. The V end was cut by 5 bases, the J end by 4 bases, with 16 bases between. The CDR3 loop is CASSPHMATPDTQYF. In DNA, the CDR3 is TGTGCCAGCAGCCCCCACATGGCTACACCAGATACGCAGTATTTT.

The chain is built from TRBV3-1 and TRBJ2-2, with D possibly TRBD1 on 5 matching bases. Germline lookup yields CDR1 LGHDT and CDR2 YNNKEL (reference sequence). The CDR3 totals 15 residues. The V and J ends lost 1 base and 1 base respectively, with 7 bases between them. The CDR3 DNA is TGTGCCAGCAGCCAAGCCAGGGTGAACACCGGGGAGCTGTTTTTT. Translating it yields CASSQARVNTGELFF.

In its sample, this clonotype was seen many times. This chain joins TRBV19 and TRBJ2-6; D could derive from TRBD1 or TRBD2 (5 bases each). With 4 bases removed from V and 0 bases from J, the gap between germline ends came to 10 bases. The CDR3 length is 16 residues. Germline values: CDR1 LNHDA, CDR2 SQIVND (reference sequence). As DNA, the CDR3 is TGTGCCAGTAGTAGGGACGGCAGCTCTGGGGCCAACGTCCTGACTTTC. Residues: CASSRDGSSGANVLTF.

This sequence joins TRBV7-2 and TRBJ1-1; TRBD1 is a possible D gene (5 bases). V shed 2 bases and J shed 7 bases, with 8 bases lying between them. The germline CDR1 and CDR2 sequences are SGHTA and FQGNSA. The CDR3 extends over 12 amino acids. DNA for the CDR3: TGTGCCAGCAGCTTAATGGGGGTTGAAGCTTTCTTT. Translation gives CASSLMGVEAFF.

The chain carries TRBV4-1 and TRBJ2-1; TRBD1 agrees at 10 bases. J lost 1 base, V lost 4 bases, and 10 bases had no gene match. This CDR3 is built from 18 residues. Germline V gives CDR1 MGHRA, CDR2 YSYEKL. CDR3 loop: CASSRRGTGQGSYNEQFF. The CDR3, as DNA: TGCGCCAGCAGCCGAAGGGGTACGGGACAGGGGTCCTACAATGAGCAGTTCTTC.

CDR3 DNA sequence: TGTGCCAGCTCACCCGGACAGGCCTATAGCAATCAGCCCCAGCATTTT. This gives the protein CASSPGQAYSNQPQHF. J is TRBJ1-5 and V is TRBV18; TRBD1 aligns across 7 bases. In germline, CDR1 is KGHSH, CDR2 LQKENI. Trimming took 3 bases from V and 0 from J; bases not matched to a gene: 5. CDR3 length: 16 amino acids.

This sequence joins TRBV25-1 and TRBJ2-7; unclear D gene. Germline CDR1 and CDR2: MGHDK and SYGVNS. The CDR3 is 11 amino acids. Deletions cut 4 bases from V and 7 bases from J, with 8 bases between. The CDR3 here is CASSAREEQYF. The CDR3 DNA reads as TGTGCCAGCAGTGCCAGAGAAGAGCAGTACTTC.

This clonotype was recorded many times. The genes are TRBV4-2 and TRBJ2-1; no clear D. Germline V gene sequence: CDR1 LGHNA, CDR2 YNFKEQ. V lost 1 base and J 8 bases, leaving 9 bases between the germline ends. The CDR3 extends over 13 amino acids. The CDR3 spells CASSQVSYDEQFF. Written as DNA, the CDR3 is TGTGCCAGCAGCCAAGTTTCGTACGATGAGCAGTTCTTC.

The V and J genes are TRBV29-1 and TRBJ2-2; D gene unclear. Germline V CDR1 and CDR2: SQVTM, ANQGSEA. The CDR3 loop spans 12 amino acids. The V gene lost 5 bases and the J gene lost 2 bases, with 6 bases spanning the gap. CDR3: CSVWTNTGELFF. CDR3 nucleotide sequence: TGCAGCGTTTGGACCAACACCGGGGAGCTGTTTTTT.

In its sample, this clonotype was seen many times. J is TRBJ2-7 and V is TRBV12-3 or TRBV12-4; D assignment may be TRBD1 or TRBD2 (6 bases each). There are 13 residues in the CDR3. Deletions cut 3 bases from V and 4 bases from J, with 10 bases between. CDR3 in amino acids: CASSFGGEYEQYF. The CDR3 DNA reads as TGTGCCAGCAGTTTCGGGGGCGAGTACGAGCAGTACTTC.

The gene calls are TRBV7-2 and TRBJ2-2; D possibly corresponds to TRBD2 (6 bases). The CDR3 sequence is 17 residues long. Trimming removed 1 base at V and 3 bases at J, with 15 bases between. Germline values: CDR1 SGHTA, CDR2 FQGNSA. The CDR3 DNA is TGTGCCAGCAGCTTAGTCAGTGCACTAGCAGACACCGGGGAGCTGTTTTTT. Protein: CASSLVSALADTGELFF.

This chain uses TRBV7-2 with TRBJ2-7, with 7 bases that match TRBD2. V dropped 3 bases and J dropped 3; count of bases not matched to a gene: 8. This CDR3 has 15 residues. Germline CDR1 reads SGHTA; CDR2 reads FQGNSA. The chain's CDR3 is CASSLGGTPDYEQYF. In nucleotides, the CDR3 is TGTGCCAGCAGCTTGGGAGGGACCCCTGACTACGAGCAGTACTTC.

The chain carries TRBV7-3 and TRBJ2-2, with a tentative D call TRBD2 (5 bases). The germline V and J ends were trimmed by 5 bases and 3 bases, with 10 bases remaining between them. Germline values: CDR1 SGHTA, CDR2 FQGTGA. The CDR3 covers 14 residues. CDR3 coding DNA: TGTGCCAGCAGCGGCGGGTCTTACACCGGGGAGCTGTTTTTT. Translated, it gives CASSGGSYTGELFF.

This clonotype was detected a few times. The V gene is TRBV5-1, the J gene TRBJ2-6; D possibly matches TRBD1 or TRBD2 (5 bases each). Trimming removed 4 bases from V and 1 base from J, with 9 bases in between. The CDR3 covers 15 residues. CDR1 is SGHRS and CDR2 is YFSETQ in the germline V gene. CDR3 DNA sequence: TGCGCCAGCAGCGGGACGCTTTCTGGGGCCAACGTCCTGACTTTC. Translating gives CASSGTLSGANVLTF.

The chain is built from TRBV20-1 and TRBJ2-1; unclear D gene. The germline CDR1 and CDR2 sequences are DFQATT and SNEGSKA (reference sequence). This CDR3 has 9 residues. V lost 5 bases and J lost 10, with 6 bases in between. The CDR3 region is CSAGLEQFF. CDR3 nucleotide sequence: TGCAGTGCTGGGCTAGAGCAGTTCTTC.

This clonotype was seen only a few times. This chain uses TRBV20-1 with TRBJ1-5; D is possibly TRBD1 (5 bases). Germline CDR1 DFQATT, CDR2 SNEGSKA (reference sequence). V was clipped by 5 bases and J by 4 bases, with 9 bases between them. The CDR3 length is 12 residues. CDR3 coding DNA: TGCAGTGCTGGACAAACGAATCAGCCCCAGCATTTT. Translating it yields CSAGQTNQPQHF.

V and J are TRBV3-1 and TRBJ1-3, with D unclear. The germline V gene encodes CDR1 LGHDT and CDR2 YNNKEL (reference sequence). The CDR3 extends over 15 amino acids. Trimming cost V 0 bases and J 0 bases, with 6 bases left between them. CDR3: CASSQDQSSGNTIYF. In nucleotides, the CDR3 is TGTGCCAGCAGCCAAGATCAGAGCTCTGGAAACACCATATATTTT.

This clonotype was observed a handful of times. The genes are TRBV20-1 and TRBJ1-1; D remains unclear. CDR1 and CDR2 from the germline V gene are DFQATT and SNEGSKA (reference sequence). This CDR3 spans 12 amino acids. V lost 7 bases and J lost 0, with 9 bases in between. Written as DNA, the CDR3 is TGCAGTGAGCAGAGCATGAACACTGAAGCTTTCTTT. Its protein is CSEQSMNTEAFF.

This clonotype showed up just a few times. The chain is built from TRBV7-9 and TRBJ1-2, with a weak D call TRBD1 (6 bases). Germline-derived CDR1 and CDR2 are SEHNR and FQNEAQ (reference sequence). The CDR3 runs 14 residues. V lost 2 bases and J lost 4, with 11 bases in between. CDR3 region: CASSLRQDTYGYTF. The CDR3 DNA sequence: TGTGCCAGCAGCTTAAGACAGGATACCTATGGCTACACCTTC.

This clonotype turned up a few times. CDR3 nucleotides: TGTGCCAGCAGTGACTCGTCTGTGCCTCGAGGCTACACCTTC. This encodes CASSDSSVPRGYTF. The chain carries TRBV6-4 and TRBJ1-2; D unresolved. This CDR3 is 14 amino acids long. Trimming shortened V by 0 bases and J by 8 bases, and 13 bases separated the two germline ends. The germline gives CDR1 MRHNA, CDR2 SNTAGT.

The table lists this clonotype with many counts. The J gene is TRBJ2-5, the V gene TRBV6-5; 7 bases map to TRBD2. Germline trimming cut 0 bases from V and 1 base from J; bases unmatched to any gene: 2. The CDR3 has 15 amino acids. Germline V gene lookup returns CDR1 MNHEY and CDR2 SVGAGI. CDR3 region: CASSYSASGQETQYF. The DNA of the CDR3 is TGTGCCAGCAGTTACTCGGCTAGCGGCCAAGAGACCCAGTACTTC.

The rearrangement links TRBV7-2 to TRBJ1-2; 9 bases are shared with TRBD1. The germline V gene encodes CDR1 SGHTA and CDR2 FQGNSA. The CDR3 consists of 15 residues. The V and J ends lost 5 bases and 7 bases, in that order; junction bases with no gene match: 11. As DNA, the CDR3 is TGTGCCAGCAGCCGGGGGCCCGGGACAGGGTTTGGCTACACCTTC. Amino acid sequence: CASSRGPGTGFGYTF.

This clonotype was seen more than once but under ten times. The chain has TRBV19 and TRBJ1-3; a possible D gene is TRBD1 (6 bases). The CDR3 is 14 amino acids. The germline V and J ends were trimmed by 7 bases and 2 bases, with 12 bases remaining between them. CDR1 is LNHDA, CDR2 SQIVND, per germline (reference sequence). The CDR3 is CASIPRGAGNTIYF. DNA for the CDR3: TGTGCCAGTATCCCCAGGGGAGCTGGAAACACCATATATTTT.

The chain carries TRBV6-6 and TRBJ1-1; TRBD1 aligns across 8 bases. The CDR3 is 13 amino acids. J was trimmed by 3 bases and V by 5 bases; bases with no gene match: 2. The germline V gene encodes CDR1 MNHNY and CDR2 SVGAGI (reference sequence). The CDR3 is CASSRQGHTEAFF. CDR3 coding DNA: TGTGCCAGCAGTCGACAGGGGCACACTGAAGCTTTCTTT.

There are a few counts of this clonotype. The rearrangement links TRBV6-5 to TRBJ2-1, with 9 bases that match TRBD2. Germline CDR1 MNHEY, CDR2 SVGAGI. V trimming: 6 bases; J trimming: 4 bases; junction bases outside the gene matches: 7. The CDR3 is 15 residues long. CDR3 nucleotides: TGTGCCAGCAGCCCCAGCGGGAGGACTTACAATGAGCAGTTCTTC. Protein product: CASSPSGRTYNEQFF.

The rearrangement joins TRBV7-9 to TRBJ2-7, with D perhaps matching TRBD1 (6 bases). Germline V gene sequence: CDR1 SEHNR, CDR2 FQNEAQ (reference sequence). CDR3 length: 15 amino acids. V lost 4 bases, J lost 2 bases, and 15 bases lay in between. CDR3: CASSWTVKSTYEQYF. The CDR3 DNA sequence: TGTGCCAGCAGCTGGACAGTAAAATCCACCTACGAGCAGTACTTC.

This chain connects TRBV6-6 to TRBJ2-1; D not resolved. The V gene's germline CDR1 is MNHNY and CDR2 SVGAGI (reference sequence). The germline V and J ends were trimmed by 5 bases and 7 bases, with 21 bases remaining between them. The length of the CDR3 is 16 residues. The DNA for the CDR3 is TGTGCCAGCAGTCCCTGGAAGTCCGACCCTGGGAATGAGCAGTTCTTC. This translates into CASSPWKSDPGNEQFF.

CDR3 sequence (DNA): TGTGCCAGCACCTCTGGCTACACCTTC. As protein: CASTSGYTF. V and J are TRBV6-1 and TRBJ1-2; D gene ambiguous. The CDR3 contains 9 residues. V was pared by 7 bases and J by 7 bases, with 4 bases between. Germline V gene lookup returns CDR1 MNHNS and CDR2 SASEGT.